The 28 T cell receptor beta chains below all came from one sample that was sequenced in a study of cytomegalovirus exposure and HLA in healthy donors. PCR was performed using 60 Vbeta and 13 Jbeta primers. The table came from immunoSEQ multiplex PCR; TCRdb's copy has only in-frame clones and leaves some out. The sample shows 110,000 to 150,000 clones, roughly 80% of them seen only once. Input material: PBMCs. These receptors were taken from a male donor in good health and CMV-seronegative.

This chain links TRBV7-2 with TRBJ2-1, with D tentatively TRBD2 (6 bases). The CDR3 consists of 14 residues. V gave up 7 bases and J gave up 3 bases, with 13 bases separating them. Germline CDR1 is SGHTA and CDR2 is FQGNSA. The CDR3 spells CASIPGTYYNEQFF. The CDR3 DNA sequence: TGTGCCAGCATCCCCGGGACTTACTACAATGAGCAGTTCTTC.

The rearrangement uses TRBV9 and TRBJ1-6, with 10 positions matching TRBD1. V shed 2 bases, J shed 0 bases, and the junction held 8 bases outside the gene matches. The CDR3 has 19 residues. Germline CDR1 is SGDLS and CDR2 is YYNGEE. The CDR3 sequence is CASSVGFRTGGSYNSPLHF. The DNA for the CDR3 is TGTGCCAGCAGCGTCGGATTTCGGACAGGGGGCTCCTATAATTCACCCCTCCACTTT. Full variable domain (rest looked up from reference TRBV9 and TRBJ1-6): DSGVTQTPKHLITATGQRVTLRCSPRSGDLSVYWYQQSLDQGLQFLIQYYNGEERAKGNILERFSAQQFPDLHSELNLSSLELGDSALYFCASSVGFRTGGSYNSPLHFGNGTRLTVT.

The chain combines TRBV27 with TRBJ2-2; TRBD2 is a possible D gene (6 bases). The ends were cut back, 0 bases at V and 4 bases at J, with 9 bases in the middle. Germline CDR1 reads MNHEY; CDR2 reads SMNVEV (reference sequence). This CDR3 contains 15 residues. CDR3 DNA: TGTGCCAGCAGTTTATCTGCGACTAGCACCGGGGAGCTGTTTTTT. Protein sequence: CASSLSATSTGELFF.

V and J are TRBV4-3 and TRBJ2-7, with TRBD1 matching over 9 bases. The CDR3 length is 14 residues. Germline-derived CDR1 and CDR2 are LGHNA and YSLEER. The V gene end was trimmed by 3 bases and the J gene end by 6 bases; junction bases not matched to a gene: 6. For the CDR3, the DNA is TGCGCCAGCAGCCAGGACAGGGGAGCGAGCGAGCAGTACTTC. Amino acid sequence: CASSQDRGASEQYF.

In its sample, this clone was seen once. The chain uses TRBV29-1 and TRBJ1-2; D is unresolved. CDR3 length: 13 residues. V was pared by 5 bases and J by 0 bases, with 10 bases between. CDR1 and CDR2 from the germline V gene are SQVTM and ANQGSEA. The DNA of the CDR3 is TGCAGCGTTAGAACTGCTACTAACTATGGCTACACCTTC. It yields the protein CSVRTATNYGYTF. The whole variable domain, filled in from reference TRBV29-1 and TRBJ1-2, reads SAVISQKPSRDICQRGTSLTIQCQVDSQVTMMFWYRQQPGQSLTLIATANQGSEATYESGFVIDKFPISRPNLTFSTLTVSNMSPEDSSIYLCSVRTATNYGYTFGSGTRLTVV.

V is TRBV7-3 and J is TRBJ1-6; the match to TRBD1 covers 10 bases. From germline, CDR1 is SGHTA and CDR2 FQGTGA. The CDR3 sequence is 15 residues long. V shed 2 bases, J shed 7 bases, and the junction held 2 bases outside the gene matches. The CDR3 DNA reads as TGTGCCAGCAGCTTATCGGGACAGGGGAATTCACCCCTCCACTTT. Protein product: CASSLSGQGNSPLHF.

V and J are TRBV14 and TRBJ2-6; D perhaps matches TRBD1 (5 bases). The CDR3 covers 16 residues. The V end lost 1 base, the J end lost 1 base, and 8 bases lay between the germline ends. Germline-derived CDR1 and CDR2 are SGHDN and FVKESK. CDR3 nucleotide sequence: TGTGCCAGCAGCCAAGGCAGGGCTTCTGGGGCCAACGTCCTGACTTTC. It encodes CASSQGRASGANVLTF.

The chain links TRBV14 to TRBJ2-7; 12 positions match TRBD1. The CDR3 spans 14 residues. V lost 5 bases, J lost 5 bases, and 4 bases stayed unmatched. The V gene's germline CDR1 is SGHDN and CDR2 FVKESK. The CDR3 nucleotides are TGTGCCAGCAGCTTCCGGGACAGGGGGCACGAGCAGTACTTC. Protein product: CASSFRDRGHEQYF. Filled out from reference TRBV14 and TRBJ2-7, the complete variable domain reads EAGVTQFPSHSVIEKGQTVTLRCDPISGHDNLYWYRRVMGKEIKFLLHFVKESKQDESGMPNNRFLAERTGGTYSTLKVQPAELEDSGVYFCASSFRDRGHEQYFGPGTRLTVT.

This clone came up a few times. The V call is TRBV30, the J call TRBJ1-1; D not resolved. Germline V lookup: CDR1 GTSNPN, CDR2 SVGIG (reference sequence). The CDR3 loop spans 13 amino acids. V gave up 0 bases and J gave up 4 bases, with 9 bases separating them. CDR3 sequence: CAWSVTTGTEAFF. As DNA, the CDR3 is TGTGCCTGGAGTGTAACCACGGGCACTGAAGCTTTCTTT.

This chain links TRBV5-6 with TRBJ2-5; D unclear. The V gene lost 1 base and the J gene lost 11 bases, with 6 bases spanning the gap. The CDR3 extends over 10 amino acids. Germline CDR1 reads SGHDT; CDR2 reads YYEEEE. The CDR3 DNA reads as TGTGCCAGCAGCTTGATCCAGCAGTACTTC. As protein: CASSLIQQYF.

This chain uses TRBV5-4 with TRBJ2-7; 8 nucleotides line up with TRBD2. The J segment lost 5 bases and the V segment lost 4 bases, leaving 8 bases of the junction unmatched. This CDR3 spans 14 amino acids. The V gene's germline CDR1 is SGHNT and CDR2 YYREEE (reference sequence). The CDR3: CASSRSGRNDEQYF. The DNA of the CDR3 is TGTGCCAGCAGCCGGAGCGGGAGAAACGACGAGCAGTACTTC.

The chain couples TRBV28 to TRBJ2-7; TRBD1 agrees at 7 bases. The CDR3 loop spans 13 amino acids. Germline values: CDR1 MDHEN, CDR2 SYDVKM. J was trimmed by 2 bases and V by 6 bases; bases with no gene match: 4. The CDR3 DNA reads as TGTGCCAGCAGGATCGGACAGGCCTACGAGCAGTACTTC. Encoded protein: CASRIGQAYEQYF. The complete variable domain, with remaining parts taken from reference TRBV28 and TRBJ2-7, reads DVKVTQSSRYLVKRTGEKVFLECVQDMDHENMFWYRQDPGLGLRLIYFSYDVKMKEKGDIPEGYSVSREKKERFSLILESASTNQTSMYLCASRIGQAYEQYFGPGTRLTVT.

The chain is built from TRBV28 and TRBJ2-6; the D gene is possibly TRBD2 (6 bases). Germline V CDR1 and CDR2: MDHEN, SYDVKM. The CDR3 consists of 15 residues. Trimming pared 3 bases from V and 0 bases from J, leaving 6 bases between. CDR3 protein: CASSLGGSGANVLTF. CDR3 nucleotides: TGTGCCAGCAGTTTGGGGGGCTCTGGGGCCAACGTCCTGACTTTC.

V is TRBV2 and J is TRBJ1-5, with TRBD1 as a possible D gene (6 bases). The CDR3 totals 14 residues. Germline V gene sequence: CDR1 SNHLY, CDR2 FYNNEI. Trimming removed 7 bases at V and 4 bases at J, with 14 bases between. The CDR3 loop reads CASNNYRVNQPQHF. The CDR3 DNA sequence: TGTGCCAGCAACAACTACAGGGTAAATCAGCCCCAGCATTTT.

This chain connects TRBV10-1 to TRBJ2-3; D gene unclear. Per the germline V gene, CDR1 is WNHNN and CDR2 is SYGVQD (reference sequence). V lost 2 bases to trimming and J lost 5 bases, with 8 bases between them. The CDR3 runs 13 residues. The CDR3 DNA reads TGCGCCAGCAGTGAGCGGGTCATAGATACGCAGTATTTT. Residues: CASSERVIDTQYF.

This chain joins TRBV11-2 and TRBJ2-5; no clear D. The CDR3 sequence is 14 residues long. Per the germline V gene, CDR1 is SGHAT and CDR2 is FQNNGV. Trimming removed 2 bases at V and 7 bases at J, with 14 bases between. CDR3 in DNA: TGTGCCAGCAGCTTACTGGCCAGAGGAGTGACCCAGTACTTC. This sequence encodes CASSLLARGVTQYF. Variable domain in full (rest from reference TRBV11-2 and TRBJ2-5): EAGVAQSPRYKIIEKRQSVAFWCNPISGHATLYWYQQILGQGPKLLIQFQNNGVVDDSQLPKDRFSAERLKGVDSTLKIQPAKLEDSAVYLCASSLLARGVTQYFGPGTRLLVL.

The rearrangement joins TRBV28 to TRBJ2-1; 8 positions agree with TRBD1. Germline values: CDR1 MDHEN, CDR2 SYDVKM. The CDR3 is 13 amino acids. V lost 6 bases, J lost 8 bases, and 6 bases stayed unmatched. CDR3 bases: TGTGCCAGCAGCAGGACAGGGTCGGATGAGCAGTTCTTC. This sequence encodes CASSRTGSDEQFF.

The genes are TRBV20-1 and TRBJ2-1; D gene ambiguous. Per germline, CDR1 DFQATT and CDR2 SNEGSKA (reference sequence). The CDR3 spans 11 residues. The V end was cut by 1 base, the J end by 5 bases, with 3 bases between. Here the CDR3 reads CSARGDNEQFF. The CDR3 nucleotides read TGCAGTGCTAGAGGCGACAATGAGCAGTTCTTC.

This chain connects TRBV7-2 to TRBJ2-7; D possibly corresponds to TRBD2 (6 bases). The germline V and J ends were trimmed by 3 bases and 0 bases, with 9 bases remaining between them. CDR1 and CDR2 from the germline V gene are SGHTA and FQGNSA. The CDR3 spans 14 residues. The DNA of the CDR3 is TGTGCCAGCAGCTTGATGGAGGGCTCCTACGAGCAGTACTTC. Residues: CASSLMEGSYEQYF.

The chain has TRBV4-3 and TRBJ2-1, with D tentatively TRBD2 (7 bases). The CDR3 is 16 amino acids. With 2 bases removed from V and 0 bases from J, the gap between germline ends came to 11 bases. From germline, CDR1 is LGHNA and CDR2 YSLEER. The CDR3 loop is CASSQFGGASYNEQFF. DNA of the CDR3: TGCGCCAGCAGCCAATTTGGGGGGGCCTCCTACAATGAGCAGTTCTTC.

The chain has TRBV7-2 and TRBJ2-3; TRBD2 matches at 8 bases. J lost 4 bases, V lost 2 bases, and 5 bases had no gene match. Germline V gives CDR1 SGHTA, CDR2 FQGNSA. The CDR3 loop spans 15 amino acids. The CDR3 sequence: CASSLWSGGSDTQYF. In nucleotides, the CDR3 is TGTGCCAGCAGCTTATGGTCGGGGGGGTCAGATACGCAGTATTTT.

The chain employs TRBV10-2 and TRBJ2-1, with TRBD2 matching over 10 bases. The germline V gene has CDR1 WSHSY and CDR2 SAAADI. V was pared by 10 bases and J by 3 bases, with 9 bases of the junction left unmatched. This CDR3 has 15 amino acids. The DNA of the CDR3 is TGCGCCACCCAGCGGGGGGGCAATGGCTACAATGAGCAGTTCTTC. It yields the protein CATQRGGNGYNEQFF.

CDR3 residues: CASSPTSADTQYF. The DNA for the CDR3 is TGTGCCAGCAGTCCAACGAGTGCAGATACGCAGTATTTT. The rearrangement links TRBV27 to TRBJ2-3; D gene unclear. CDR1 is MNHEY and CDR2 is SMNVEV in the germline V gene (reference sequence). Between the trimmed V and J ends, which lost 5 bases and 4 bases, there was a span of 10 bases. The CDR3 loop spans 13 amino acids.

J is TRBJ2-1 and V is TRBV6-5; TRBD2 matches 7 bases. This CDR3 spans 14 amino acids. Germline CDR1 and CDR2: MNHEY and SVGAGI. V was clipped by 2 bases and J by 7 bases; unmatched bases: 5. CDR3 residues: CASSYSQGGNEQFF. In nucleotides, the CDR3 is TGTGCCAGCAGTTACAGCCAGGGAGGGAATGAGCAGTTCTTC.

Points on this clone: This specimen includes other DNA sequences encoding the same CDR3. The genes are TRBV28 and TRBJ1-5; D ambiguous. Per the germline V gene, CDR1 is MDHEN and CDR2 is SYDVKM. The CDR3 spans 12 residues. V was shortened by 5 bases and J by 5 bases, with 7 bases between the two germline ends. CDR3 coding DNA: TGTGCCAGCAGTCCAGTCTATCAGCCCCAGCATTTT. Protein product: CASSPVYQPQHF.

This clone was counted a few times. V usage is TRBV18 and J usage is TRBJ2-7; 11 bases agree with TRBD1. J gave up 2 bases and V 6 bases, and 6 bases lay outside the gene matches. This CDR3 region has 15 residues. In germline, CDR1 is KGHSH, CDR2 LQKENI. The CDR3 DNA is TGTGCCAGCTCCCTGGGACAGGGGGGACCCTACGAGCAGTACTTC. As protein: CASSLGQGGPYEQYF.

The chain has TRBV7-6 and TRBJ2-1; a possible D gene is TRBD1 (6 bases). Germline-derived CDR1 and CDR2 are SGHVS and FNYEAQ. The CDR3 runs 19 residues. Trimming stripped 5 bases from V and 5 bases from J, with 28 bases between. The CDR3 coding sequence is TGTGCCAGCAGCACAGGGTCGGTGATTCGACCAAAATCTGACAATGAGCAGTTCTTC. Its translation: CASSTGSVIRPKSDNEQFF.

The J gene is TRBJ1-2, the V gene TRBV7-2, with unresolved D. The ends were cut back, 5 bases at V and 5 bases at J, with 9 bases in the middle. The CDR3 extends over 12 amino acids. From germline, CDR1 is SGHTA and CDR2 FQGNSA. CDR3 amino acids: CASSITGYGYTF. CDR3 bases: TGTGCCAGCAGCATCACGGGTTATGGCTACACCTTC. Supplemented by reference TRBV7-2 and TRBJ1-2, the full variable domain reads GAGVSQSPSNKVTEKGKDVELRCDPISGHTALYWYRQSLGQGLEFLIYFQGNSAPDKSGLPSDRFSAERTGGSVSTLTIQRTQQEDSAVYLCASSITGYGYTFGSGTRLTVV.